This paragraph reports one T cell receptor (beta chain). This sample was included in a study of blood T cell repertoires in COVID-19. Study-level information: The samples span acute and convalescent COVID-19 from the United States, Italy and Spain. Sources were T cells, B-cell-depleted T cells, or PBMCs; the material itself was cDNA or gDNA.

The authors' processing: Reference gene primer amplification gave estimated nucleated cell counts. Method: immunoSEQ multiplex PCR; TCRdb's copy keeps in-frame clones and lacks some. V and J calls and clone size come straight from that table; D and trimming were deduced from the DNA. This table holds over 120,000 clones, 80% to 90% found once. The CDR3 covers 14 residues. V was clipped by 5 bases and J by 8 bases; unmatched bases: 10. CDR1 and CDR2 from the germline V gene are SGHDT and YYEEEE. The V call is TRBV5-6, the J call TRBJ1-2; TRBD1 matches 9 bases. Sequencing was carried out using peripheral blood. The sequence was obtained from a woman aged 45-59 years with acute or convalescent COVID-19. This CDR3 is CASSRDREVGGYTF. The CDR3 bases are TGTGCCAGCAGTCGGGACAGGGAGGTGGGCGGCTACACCTTC. Drawing the rest from reference TRBV5-6 and TRBJ1-2, the complete variable domain is DAGVTQSPTHLIKTRGQQVTLRCSPKSGHDTVSWYQQALGQGPQFIFQYYEEEERQRGNFPDRFSGHQFPNYSSELNVNALLLGDSALYLCASSRDREVGGYTFGSGTRLTVV.